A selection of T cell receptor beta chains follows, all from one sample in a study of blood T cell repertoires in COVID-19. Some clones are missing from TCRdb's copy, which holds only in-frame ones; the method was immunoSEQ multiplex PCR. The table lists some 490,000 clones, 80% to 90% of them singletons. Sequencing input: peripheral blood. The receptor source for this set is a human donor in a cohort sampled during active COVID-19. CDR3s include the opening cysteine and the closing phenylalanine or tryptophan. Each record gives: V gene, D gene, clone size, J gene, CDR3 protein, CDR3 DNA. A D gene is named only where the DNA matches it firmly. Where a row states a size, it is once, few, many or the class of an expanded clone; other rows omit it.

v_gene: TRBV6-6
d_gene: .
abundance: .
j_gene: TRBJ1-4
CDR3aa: CASWAVQNEKLFF
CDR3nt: TGTGCCAGCTGGGCAGTCCAAAATGAAAAACTGTTTTTT

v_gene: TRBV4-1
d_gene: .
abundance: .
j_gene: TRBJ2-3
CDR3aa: CASSQDAGTDTQYF
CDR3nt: TGCGCCAGCAGCCAAGATGCAGGGACAGATACGCAGTATTTT

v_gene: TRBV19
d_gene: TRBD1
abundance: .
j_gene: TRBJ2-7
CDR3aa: CASSSRTGHEQYF
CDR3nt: TGTGCCAGTAGTTCCCGGACAGGCCACGAGCAGTACTTC

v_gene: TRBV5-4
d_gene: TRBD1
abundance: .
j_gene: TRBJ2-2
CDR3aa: CASSPDRGLAGELFF
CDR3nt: TGTGCCAGCAGCCCTGACAGGGGGCTGGCCGGGGAGCTGTTTTTT

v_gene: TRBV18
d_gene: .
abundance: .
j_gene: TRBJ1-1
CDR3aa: CASSTGKDTEAFF
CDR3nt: TGTGCCAGCTCTACAGGGAAGGACACTGAAGCTTTCTTT

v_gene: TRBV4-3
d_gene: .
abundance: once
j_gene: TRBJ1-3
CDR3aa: CASSHTGSYSGNTIYF
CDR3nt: TGCGCCAGCAGCCATACAGGGTCCTACTCTGGAAACACCATATATTTT

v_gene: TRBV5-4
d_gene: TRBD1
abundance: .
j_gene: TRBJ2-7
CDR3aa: CASSSRGQGLSSYEQYF
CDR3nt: TGTGCCAGCAGCTCGAGAGGACAGGGGCTGAGCTCCTACGAGCAGTACTTC

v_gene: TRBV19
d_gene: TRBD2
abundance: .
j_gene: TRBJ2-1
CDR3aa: CASSGRTKNEQFF
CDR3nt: TGTGCCTCTAGCGGGAGAACGAAGAATGAGCAGTTCTTC

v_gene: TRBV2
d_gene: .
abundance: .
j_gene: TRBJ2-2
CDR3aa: CASSERQLDTGELFF
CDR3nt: TGTGCCAGCAGTGAACGACAGCTAGACACCGGGGAGCTGTTTTTT

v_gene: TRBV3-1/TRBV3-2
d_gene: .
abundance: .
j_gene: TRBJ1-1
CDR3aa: CASRFQGMTEAFF
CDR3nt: TGTGCCAGCAGGTTTCAGGGTATGACTGAAGCTTTCTTT

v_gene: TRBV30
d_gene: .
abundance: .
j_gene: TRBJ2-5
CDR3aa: CAWGGGRSFQETQYF
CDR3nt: TGTGCCTGGGGTGGGGGCAGATCCTTCCAAGAGACCCAGTACTTC

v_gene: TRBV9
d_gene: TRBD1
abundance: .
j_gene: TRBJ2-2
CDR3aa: CASRTTGDNTGELFF
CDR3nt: TGTGCCAGCAGAACAACAGGGGATAACACCGGGGAGCTGTTTTTT

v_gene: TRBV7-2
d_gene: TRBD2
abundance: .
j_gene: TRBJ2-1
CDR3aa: CASSLTRTSKNEQFF
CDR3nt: TGTGCCAGCAGCTTAACTCGGACTAGCAAAAATGAGCAGTTCTTC

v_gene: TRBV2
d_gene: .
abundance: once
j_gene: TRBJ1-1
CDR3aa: CASSDNGGLSDFF
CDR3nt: TGTGCCAGCAGCGACAACGGTGGTCTTAGTGATTTCTTT

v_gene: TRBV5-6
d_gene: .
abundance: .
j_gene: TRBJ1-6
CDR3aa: CASSLRAEGSPLHF
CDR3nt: TGTGCCAGCAGCCTCCGGGCCGAGGGTTCACCCCTCCACTTT

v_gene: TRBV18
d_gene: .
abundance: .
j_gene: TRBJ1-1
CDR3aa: CASSPPSRGTEAFF
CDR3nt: TGTGCCAGCTCACCACCGAGTCGGGGGACTGAAGCTTTCTTT

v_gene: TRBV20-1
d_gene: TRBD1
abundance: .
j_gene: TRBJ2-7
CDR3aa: CSASNPGQNSYEQYF
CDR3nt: TGCAGTGCTAGTAACCCGGGACAGAACTCCTACGAGCAGTACTTC

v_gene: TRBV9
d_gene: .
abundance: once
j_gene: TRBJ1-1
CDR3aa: CASSVGPGQNTEAFF
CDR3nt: TGTGCCAGCAGCGTGGGGCCGGGCCAGAACACTGAAGCTTTCTTT

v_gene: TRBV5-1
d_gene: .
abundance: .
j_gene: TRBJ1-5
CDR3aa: CASSSDSNQPQHF
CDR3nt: TGCGCCAGCAGCTCAGATAGCAATCAGCCCCAGCATTTT

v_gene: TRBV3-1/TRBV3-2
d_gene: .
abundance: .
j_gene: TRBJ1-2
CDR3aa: CASSHIAGGYGYTF
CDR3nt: TGTGCCAGCAGCCACATCGCCGGCGGCTATGGCTACACCTTC

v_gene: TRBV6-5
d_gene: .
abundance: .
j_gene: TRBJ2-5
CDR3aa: CASSFKREQETQYF
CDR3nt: TGTGCCAGCAGTTTTAAACGGGAACAAGAGACCCAGTACTTC

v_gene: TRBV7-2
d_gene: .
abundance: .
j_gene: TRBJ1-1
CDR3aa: CASRYSVNTEAFF
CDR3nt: TGTGCCAGCAGATATTCGGTGAACACTGAAGCTTTCTTT

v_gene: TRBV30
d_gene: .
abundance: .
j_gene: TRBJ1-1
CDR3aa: CAWSVAGETTEAFF
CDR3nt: TGTGCCTGGAGTGTAGCGGGGGAGACCACTGAAGCTTTCTTT

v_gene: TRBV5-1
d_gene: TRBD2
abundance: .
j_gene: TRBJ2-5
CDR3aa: CASSFWGLAEYQETQYF
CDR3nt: TGCGCCAGCAGCTTTTGGGGTCTAGCGGAGTACCAAGAGACCCAGTACTTC

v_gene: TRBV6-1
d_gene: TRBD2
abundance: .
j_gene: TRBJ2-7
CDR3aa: CASSEALGLAGTEQYF
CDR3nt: TGTGCCAGCAGTGAAGCGCTGGGACTAGCGGGTACCGAGCAGTACTTC

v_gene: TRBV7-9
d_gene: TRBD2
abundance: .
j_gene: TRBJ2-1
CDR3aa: CASSLTASGDEQFF
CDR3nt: TGTGCCAGCAGCTTAACCGCTAGCGGCGATGAGCAGTTCTTC

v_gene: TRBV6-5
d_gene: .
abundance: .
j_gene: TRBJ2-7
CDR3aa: CASTGTDHYTYEQYF
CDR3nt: TGTGCCAGCACGGGGACTGACCACTACACCTACGAGCAGTACTTC

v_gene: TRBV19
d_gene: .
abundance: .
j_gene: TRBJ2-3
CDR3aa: CASSWMARSWIDTQYF
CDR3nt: TGTGCCAGTAGTTGGATGGCTAGATCATGGATAGATACGCAGTATTTT

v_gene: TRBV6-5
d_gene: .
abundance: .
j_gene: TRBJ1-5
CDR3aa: CASRQSNQPQHF
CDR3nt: TGTGCCAGCAGACAGAGCAATCAGCCCCAGCATTTT

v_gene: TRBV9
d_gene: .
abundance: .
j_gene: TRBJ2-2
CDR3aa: CASSVAGEAAAGELFF
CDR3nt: TGTGCCAGCAGCGTAGCGGGAGAGGCCGCGGCCGGGGAGCTGTTTTTT

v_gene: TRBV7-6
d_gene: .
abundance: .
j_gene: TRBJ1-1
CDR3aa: CASSFLGEGNTEAFF
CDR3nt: TGTGCCAGCAGCTTTTTAGGGGAGGGGAACACTGAAGCTTTCTTT

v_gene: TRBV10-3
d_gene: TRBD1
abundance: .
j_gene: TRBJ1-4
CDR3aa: CAISEMGQSNEKLFF
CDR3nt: TGTGCCATCAGTGAGATGGGACAGTCTAATGAAAAACTGTTTTTT

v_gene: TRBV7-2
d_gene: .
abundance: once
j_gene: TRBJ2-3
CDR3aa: CASSATLRGTQYF
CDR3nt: TGTGCCAGCAGCGCAACGTTGCGGGGTACGCAGTATTTT

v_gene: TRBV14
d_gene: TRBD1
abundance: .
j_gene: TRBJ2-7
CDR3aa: CASSQDPGQSSYEQYF
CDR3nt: TGTGCCAGCAGCCAAGATCCGGGACAGAGCTCCTACGAGCAGTACTTC

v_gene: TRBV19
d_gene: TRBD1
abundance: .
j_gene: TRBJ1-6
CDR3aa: CASSLKTGTGSSPQVSYNSPLHF
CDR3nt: TGTGCCAGTAGTCTGAAGACCGGGACAGGGAGTTCGCCCCAAGTTTCCTATAATTCACCCCTCCACTTT

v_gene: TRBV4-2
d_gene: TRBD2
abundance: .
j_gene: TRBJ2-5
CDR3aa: CASSQTSGPQETQYF
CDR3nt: TGTGCCAGCAGCCAGACTAGCGGGCCCCAAGAGACCCAGTACTTC

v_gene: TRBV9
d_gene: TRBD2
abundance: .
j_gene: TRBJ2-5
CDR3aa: CASSPQLTSGGPYF
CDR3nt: TGTGCCAGCAGCCCCCAGTTGACTAGCGGGGGTCCCTACTTC

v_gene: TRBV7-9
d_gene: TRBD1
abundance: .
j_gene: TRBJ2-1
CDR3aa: CASSLAGTDNEQFF
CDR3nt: TGTGCCAGCAGCTTAGCGGGGACAGATAATGAGCAGTTCTTC

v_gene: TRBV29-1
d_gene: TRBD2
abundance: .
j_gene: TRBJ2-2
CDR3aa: CSVRLAGTGELFF
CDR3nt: TGCAGCGTTAGACTAGCGGGGACCGGGGAGCTGTTTTTT

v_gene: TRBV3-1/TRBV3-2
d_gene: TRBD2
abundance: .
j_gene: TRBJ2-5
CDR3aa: CASSPLAAETQYF
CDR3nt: TGTGCCAGCAGCCCCCTAGCGGCGGAGACCCAGTACTTC

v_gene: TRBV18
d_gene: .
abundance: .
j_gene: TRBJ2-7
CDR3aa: CASSPTSGSSYEQYF
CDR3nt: TGTGCCAGCTCACCAACCTCAGGCAGCTCCTACGAGCAGTACTTC

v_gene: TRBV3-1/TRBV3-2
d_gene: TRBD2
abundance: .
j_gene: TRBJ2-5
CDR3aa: CASRPGGGRETQYF
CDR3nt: TGTGCCAGCAGACCGGGAGGGGGTCGGGAGACCCAGTACTTC

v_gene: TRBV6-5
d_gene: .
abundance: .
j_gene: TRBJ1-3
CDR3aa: CASSVDRSGNTIYF
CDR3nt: TGTGCCAGCAGCGTTGACAGGTCTGGAAACACCATATATTTT

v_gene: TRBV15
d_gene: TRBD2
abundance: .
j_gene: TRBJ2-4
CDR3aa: CATSRRRETKNIQYF
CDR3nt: TGTGCCACCAGCAGACGGCGGGAGACCAAAAACATTCAGTACTTC

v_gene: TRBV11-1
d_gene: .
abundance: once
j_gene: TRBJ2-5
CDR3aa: CASSLYARGETQYF
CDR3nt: TGTGCCAGCAGCTTATACGCGCGGGGAGAGACCCAGTACTTC

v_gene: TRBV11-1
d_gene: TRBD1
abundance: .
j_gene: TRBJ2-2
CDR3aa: CASSRDRGAGELFF
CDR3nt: TGTGCCAGCAGCCGGGACAGGGGCGCCGGGGAGCTGTTTTTT

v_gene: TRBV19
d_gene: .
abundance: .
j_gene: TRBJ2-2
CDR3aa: CAMKPENTGELFF
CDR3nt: TGTGCCATGAAACCAGAGAACACCGGGGAGCTGTTTTTT

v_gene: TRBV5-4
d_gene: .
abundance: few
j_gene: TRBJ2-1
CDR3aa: CASSLVGYNEQFF
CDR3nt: TGTGCCAGCAGCTTGGTCGGCTACAATGAGCAGTTCTTC

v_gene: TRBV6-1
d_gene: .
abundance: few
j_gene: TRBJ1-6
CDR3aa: CASSEGAADSSYNSPLHF
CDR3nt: TGTGCCAGCAGTGAAGGGGCAGCCGATAGCTCCTATAATTCACCCCTCCACTTT

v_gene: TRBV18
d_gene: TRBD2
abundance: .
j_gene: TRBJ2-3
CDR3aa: CASSPLLLAGGLTDTQYF
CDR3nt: TGTGCCAGCTCACCTCTCCTACTAGCGGGAGGGCTAACAGATACGCAGTATTTT